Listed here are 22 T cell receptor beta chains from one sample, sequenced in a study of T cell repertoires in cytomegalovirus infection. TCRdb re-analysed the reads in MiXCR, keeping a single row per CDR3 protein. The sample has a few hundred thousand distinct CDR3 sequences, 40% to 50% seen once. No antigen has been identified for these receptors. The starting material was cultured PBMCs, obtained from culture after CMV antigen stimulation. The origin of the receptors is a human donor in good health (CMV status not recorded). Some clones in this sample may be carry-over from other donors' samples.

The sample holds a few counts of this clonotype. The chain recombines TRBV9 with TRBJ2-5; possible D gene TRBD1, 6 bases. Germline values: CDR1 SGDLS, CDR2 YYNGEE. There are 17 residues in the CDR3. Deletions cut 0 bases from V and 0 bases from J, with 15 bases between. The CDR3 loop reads CASSVALGAPYQETQYF. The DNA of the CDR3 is TGTGCCAGCAGCGTAGCTCTGGGGGCCCCCTACCAAGAGACCCAGTACTTC.

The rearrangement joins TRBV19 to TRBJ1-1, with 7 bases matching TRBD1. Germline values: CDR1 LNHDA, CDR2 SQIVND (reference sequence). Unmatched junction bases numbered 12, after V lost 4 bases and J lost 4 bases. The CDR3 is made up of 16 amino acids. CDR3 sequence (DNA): TGTGCCAGTAGTACGACAGGGTCGGGTTCGTCCACTGAAGCTTTCTTT. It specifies CASSTTGSGSSTEAFF.

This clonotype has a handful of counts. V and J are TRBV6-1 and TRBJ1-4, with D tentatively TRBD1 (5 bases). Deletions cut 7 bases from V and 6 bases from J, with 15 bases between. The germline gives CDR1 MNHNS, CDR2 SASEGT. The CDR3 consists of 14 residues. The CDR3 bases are TGTGCCAGCATTCCGGGGCGCGGGGATGAAAAACTGTTTTTT. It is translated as CASIPGRGDEKLFF.

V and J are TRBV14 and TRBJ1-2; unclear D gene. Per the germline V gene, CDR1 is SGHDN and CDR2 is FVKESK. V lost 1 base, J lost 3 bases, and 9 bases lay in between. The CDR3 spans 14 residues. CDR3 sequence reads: CASSQAEFDYGYTF. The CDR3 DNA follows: TGTGCCAGCAGCCAAGCTGAATTCGACTATGGCTACACCTTC.

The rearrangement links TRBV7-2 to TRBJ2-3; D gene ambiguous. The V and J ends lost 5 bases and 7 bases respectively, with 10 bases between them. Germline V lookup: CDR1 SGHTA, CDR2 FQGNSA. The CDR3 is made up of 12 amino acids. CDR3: CASSGRSYTQYF. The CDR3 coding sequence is TGTGCCAGCAGCGGGCGGTCGTATACGCAGTATTTT.

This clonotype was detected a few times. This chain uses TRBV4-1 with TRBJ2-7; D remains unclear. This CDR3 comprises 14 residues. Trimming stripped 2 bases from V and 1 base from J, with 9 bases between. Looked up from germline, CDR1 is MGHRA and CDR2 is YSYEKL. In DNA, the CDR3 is TGCGCCAGCAGCCAAACAGACGGATCCTACGAGCAGTACTTC. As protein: CASSQTDGSYEQYF.

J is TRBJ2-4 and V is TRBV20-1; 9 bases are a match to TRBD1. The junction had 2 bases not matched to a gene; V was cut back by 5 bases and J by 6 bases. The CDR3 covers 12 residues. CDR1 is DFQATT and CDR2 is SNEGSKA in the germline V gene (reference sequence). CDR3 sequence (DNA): TGCAGTGCTCCGACAGGGGGAAACATTCAGTACTTC. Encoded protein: CSAPTGGNIQYF.

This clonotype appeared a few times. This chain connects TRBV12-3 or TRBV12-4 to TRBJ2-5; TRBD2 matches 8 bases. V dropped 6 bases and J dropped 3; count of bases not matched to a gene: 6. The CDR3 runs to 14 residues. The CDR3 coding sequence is TGTGCCAGCAGCAGCGGGAGTACGAAAGAGACCCAGTACTTC. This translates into CASSSGSTKETQYF.

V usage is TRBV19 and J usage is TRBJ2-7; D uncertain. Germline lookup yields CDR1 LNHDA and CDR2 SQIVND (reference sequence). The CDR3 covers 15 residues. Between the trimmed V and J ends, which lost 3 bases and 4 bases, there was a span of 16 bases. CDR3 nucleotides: TGTGCCAGTAGTATCAACCCCGGTGCAGGTTACGAGCAGTACTTC. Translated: CASSINPGAGYEQYF.

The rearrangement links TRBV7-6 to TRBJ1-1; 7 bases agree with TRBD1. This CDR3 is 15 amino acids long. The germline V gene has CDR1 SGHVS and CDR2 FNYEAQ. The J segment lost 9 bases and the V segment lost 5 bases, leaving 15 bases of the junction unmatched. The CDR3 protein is CASSPHPDRVRKAFF. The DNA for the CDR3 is TGTGCCAGCAGCCCCCACCCCGACAGGGTGCGAAAAGCTTTCTTT. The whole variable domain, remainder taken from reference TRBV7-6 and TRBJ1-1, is GAGVSQSPRYKVTKRGQDVALRCDPISGHVSLYWYRQALGQGPEFLTYFNYEAQQDKSGLPNDRFSAERPEGSISTLTIQRTEQRDSAMYRCASSPHPDRVRKAFFGQGTRLTVV.

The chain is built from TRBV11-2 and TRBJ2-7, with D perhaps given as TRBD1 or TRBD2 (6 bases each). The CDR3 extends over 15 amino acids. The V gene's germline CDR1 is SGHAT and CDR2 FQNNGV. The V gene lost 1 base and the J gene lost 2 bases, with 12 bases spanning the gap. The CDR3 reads CASSLVRGRAYEQYF. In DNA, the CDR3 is TGTGCCAGCAGCTTAGTTCGGGGGCGGGCCTACGAGCAGTACTTC.

The CDR3 sequence is CASSFQEYEQYF. CDR3 DNA sequence: TGTGCCAGCAGTTTCCAGGAGTACGAGCAGTACTTC. This chain links TRBV12-3 or TRBV12-4 with TRBJ2-7; unclear D gene. Trimming cost V 3 bases and J 4 bases, with 7 bases left between them. The CDR3 has 12 residues.

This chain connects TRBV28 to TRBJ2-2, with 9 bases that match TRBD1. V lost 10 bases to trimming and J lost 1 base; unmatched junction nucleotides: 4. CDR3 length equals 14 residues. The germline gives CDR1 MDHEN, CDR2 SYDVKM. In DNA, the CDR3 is TGTGCCACTACGGGACAGGGGAACACCGGGGAGCTGTTTTTT. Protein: CATTGQGNTGELFF. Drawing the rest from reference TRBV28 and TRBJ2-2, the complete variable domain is DVKVTQSSRYLVKRTGEKVFLECVQDMDHENMFWYRQDPGLGLRLIYFSYDVKMKEKGDIPEGYSVSREKKERFSLILESASTNQTSMYLCATTGQGNTGELFFGEGSRLTVL.

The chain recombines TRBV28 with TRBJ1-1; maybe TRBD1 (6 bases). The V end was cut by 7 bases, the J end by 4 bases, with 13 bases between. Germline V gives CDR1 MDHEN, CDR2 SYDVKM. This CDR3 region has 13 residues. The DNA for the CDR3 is TGTGCCAGCACCCTAGGGGGGGCCACTGAAGCTTTCTTT. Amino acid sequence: CASTLGGATEAFF.

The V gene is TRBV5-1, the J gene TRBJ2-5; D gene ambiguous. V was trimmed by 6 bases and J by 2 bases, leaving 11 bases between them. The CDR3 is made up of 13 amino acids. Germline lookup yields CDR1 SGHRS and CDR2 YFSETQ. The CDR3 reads CASKITAQETQYF. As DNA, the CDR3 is TGCGCCAGCAAGATCACAGCGCAAGAGACCCAGTACTTC.

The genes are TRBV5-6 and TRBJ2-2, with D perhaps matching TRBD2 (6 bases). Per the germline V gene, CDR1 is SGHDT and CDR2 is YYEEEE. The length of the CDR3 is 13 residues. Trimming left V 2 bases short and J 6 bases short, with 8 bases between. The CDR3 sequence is CASSFWGAGELFF. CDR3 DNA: TGTGCCAGCAGCTTTTGGGGGGCCGGGGAGCTGTTTTTT.

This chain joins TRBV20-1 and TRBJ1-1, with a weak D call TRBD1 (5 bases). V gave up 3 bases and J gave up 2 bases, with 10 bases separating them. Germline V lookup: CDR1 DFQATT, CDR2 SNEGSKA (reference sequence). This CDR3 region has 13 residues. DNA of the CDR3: TGCAGTGCTAGGGGGCAGATCAACACTGAAGCTTTCTTT. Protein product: CSARGQINTEAFF.

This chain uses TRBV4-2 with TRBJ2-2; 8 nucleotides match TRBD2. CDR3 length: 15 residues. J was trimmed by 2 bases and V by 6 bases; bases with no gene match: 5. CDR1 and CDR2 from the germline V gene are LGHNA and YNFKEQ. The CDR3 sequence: CASRNRGGNTGELFF. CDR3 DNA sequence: TGTGCCAGCAGGAATCGGGGGGGTAACACCGGGGAGCTGTTTTTT.

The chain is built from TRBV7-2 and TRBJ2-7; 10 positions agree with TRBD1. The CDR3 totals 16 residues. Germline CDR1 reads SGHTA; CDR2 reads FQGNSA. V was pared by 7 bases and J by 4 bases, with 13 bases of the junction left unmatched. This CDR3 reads CASTPPEGQGSYEQYF. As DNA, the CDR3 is TGTGCCAGCACCCCCCCCGAGGGACAGGGGAGTTACGAGCAGTACTTC.

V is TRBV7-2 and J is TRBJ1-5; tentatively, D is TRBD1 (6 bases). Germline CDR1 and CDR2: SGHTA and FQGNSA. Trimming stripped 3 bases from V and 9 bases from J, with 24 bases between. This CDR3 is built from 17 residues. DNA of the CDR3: TGTGCCAGCAGCTTTGAACTGACAGGTAGCCTGTTGGGGCCCCAGCATTTT. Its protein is CASSFELTGSLLGPQHF.

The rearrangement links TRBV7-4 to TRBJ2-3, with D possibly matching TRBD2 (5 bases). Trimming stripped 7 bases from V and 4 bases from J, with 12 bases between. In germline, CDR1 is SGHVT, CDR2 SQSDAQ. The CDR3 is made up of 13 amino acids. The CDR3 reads CASIFRGSDTQYF. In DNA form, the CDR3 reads TGTGCCAGCATCTTTAGAGGGTCAGATACGCAGTATTTT. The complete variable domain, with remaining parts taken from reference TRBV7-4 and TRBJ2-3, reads GAGVSQSPRYKVAKRGRDVALRCDSISGHVTLYWYRQTLGQGSEVLTYSQSDAQRDKSGRPSGRFSAERPERSVSTLKIQRTEQGDSAVYLCASIFRGSDTQYFGPGTRLTVL.

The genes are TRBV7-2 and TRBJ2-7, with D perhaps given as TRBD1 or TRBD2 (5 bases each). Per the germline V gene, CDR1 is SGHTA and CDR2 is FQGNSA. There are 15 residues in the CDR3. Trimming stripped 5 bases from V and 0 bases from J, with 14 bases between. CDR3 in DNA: TGTGCCAGCAGCACCAGGGTTGGGAGCTCCTACGAGCAGTACTTC. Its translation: CASSTRVGSSYEQYF.